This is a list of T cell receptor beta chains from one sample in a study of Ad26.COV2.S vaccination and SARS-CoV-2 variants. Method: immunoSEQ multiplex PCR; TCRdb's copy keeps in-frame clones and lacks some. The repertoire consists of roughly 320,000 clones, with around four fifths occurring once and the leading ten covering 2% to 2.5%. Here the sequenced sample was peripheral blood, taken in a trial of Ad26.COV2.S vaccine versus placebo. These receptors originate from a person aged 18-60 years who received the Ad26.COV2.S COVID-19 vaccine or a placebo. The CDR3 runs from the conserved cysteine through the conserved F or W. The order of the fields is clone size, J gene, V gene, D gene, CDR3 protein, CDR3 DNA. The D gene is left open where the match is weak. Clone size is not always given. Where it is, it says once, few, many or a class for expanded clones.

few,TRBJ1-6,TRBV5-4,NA,CASSLISWQGNSPLHF,TGTGCCAGCAGCCTTATAAGCTGGCAGGGTAATTCACCCCTCCACTTT
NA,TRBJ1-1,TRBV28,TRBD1,CASNPTGTGNLEAFF,TGTGCCAGCAATCCTACCGGGACAGGGAATCTTGAAGCTTTCTTT
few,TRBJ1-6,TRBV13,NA,CASSLEAGGNSPLHF,TGTGCCAGCAGCTTAGAAGCCGGTGGAAATTCACCCCTCCACTTT
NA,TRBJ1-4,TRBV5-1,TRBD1,CASSPSIQGAREKLFF,TGCGCCAGCAGCCCATCTATTCAGGGGGCCCGAGAAAAACTGTTTTTT
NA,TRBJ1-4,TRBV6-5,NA,CASRGTVYEKLFF,TGTGCCAGCCGCGGCACGGTTTATGAAAAACTGTTTTTT
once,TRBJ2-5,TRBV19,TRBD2,CASSMGTSGGAFQETQYF,TGTGCCAGTAGTATGGGGACTAGCGGGGGGGCCTTCCAGGAGACCCAGTACTTC
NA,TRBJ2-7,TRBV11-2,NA,CASSLMWETYEQYF,TGTGCCAGCAGCTTAATGTGGGAAACCTACGAGCAGTACTTC
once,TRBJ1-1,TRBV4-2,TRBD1,CASSQAMTGEANTEAFF,TGTGCCAGCAGCCAAGCGATGACAGGGGAGGCGAACACTGAAGCTTTCTTT
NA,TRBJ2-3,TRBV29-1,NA,CSVAGTPSTDTQYF,TGCAGCGTAGCCGGGACACCGAGCACAGATACGCAGTATTTT
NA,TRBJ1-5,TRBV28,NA,CASSFSGTTSNQPQHF,TGTGCCAGCAGTTTCTCCGGGACAACTAGCAATCAGCCCCAGCATTTT
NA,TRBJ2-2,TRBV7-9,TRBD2,CASSFGLAGGTGELFF,TGTGCCAGCAGCTTCGGACTAGCGGGGGGAACCGGGGAGCTGTTTTTT
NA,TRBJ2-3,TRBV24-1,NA,CATSDFWGGQGTDTQYF,TGTGCCACCAGTGATTTTTGGGGGGGACAGGGCACAGATACGCAGTATTTT
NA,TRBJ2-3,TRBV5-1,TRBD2,CASAGGALSTDTQYF,TGCGCCAGCGCCGGGGGGGCACTTAGCACAGATACGCAGTATTTT
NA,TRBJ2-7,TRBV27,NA,CASSTRSPSHEQYF,TGTGCCAGCAGTACCAGGAGCCCCTCCCACGAGCAGTACTTC
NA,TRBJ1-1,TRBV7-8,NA,CASSKGAMNTEAFF,TGTGCCAGCAGTAAGGGCGCCATGAACACTGAAGCTTTCTTT
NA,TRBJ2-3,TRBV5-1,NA,CASTGGQGADTQYF,TGCGCCAGCACCGGTGGACAAGGAGCAGATACGCAGTATTTT
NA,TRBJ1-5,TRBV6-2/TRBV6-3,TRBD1,CASSWTGAGGTLNQPQHF,TGTGCCAGCAGTTGGACAGGGGCCGGGGGAACCCTAAATCAGCCCCAGCATTTT
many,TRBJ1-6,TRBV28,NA,CASSTPTGGAYNSPLHF,TGTGCCAGCAGTACCCCGACGGGGGGCGCTTACAATTCACCCCTCCACTTT
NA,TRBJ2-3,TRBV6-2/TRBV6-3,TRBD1,CASSYSGQGGTDTQYF,TGTGCCAGCAGTTACTCGGGACAGGGGGGAACAGATACGCAGTATTTT
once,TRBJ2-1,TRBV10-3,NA,CAISGTRGRYNEQFF,TGTGCCATCAGTGGGACCAGGGGGAGGTACAATGAGCAGTTCTTC
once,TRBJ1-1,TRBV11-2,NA,CASTTMTARAEAFF,TGTGCCAGCACTACAATGACGGCCCGGGCTGAAGCTTTCTTT
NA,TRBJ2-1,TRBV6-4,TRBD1,CASSPSWTGSNEQFF,TGTGCCAGCAGCCCCTCATGGACAGGGAGCAATGAGCAGTTCTTC
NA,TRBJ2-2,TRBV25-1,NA,CASSEQANTGELFF,TGTGCCAGCAGTGAACAAGCGAACACCGGGGAGCTGTTTTTT
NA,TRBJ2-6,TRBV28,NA,CASSRHPRTARFSGANVLTF,TGTGCCAGCAGTCGTCATCCCCGGACAGCTCGATTTTCTGGGGCCAACGTCCTGACTTTC
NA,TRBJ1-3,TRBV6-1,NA,CASSEMGGSGNTIYF,TGTGCCAGCAGTGAAATGGGGGGCTCTGGAAACACCATATATTTT
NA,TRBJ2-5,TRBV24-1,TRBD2,CATSDLVEVAGGVETQYF,TGTGCCACCAGTGATTTAGTTGAGGTAGCGGGGGGTGTGGAGACCCAGTACTTC
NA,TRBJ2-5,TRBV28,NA,CASSLPFGETQYF,TGTGCCAGCAGTTTACCGTTTGGAGAGACCCAGTACTTC
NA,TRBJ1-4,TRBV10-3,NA,CAIQGVEEKLFF,TGTGCCATCCAAGGGGTAGAAGAAAAACTGTTTTTT
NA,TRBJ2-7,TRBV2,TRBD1,CASSTGGLEQYF,TGTGCCAGCTCGACAGGGGGCCTCGAGCAGTACTTC
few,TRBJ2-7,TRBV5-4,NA,CASSDGTLSSYEQYF,TGTGCCAGCAGCGACGGGACACTGAGCTCCTACGAGCAGTACTTC
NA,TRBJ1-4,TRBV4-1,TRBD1,CASSQDRLRDREEKLFF,TGCGCCAGCAGCCAAGATCGACTCCGGGACAGGGAAGAAAAACTGTTTTTT
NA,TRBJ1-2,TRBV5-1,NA,CASSLSRGEGYTF,TGCGCCAGCAGCTTGAGCAGGGGAGAGGGCTACACCTTC
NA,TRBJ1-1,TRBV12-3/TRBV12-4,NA,CASSRNTEAFF,TGTGCCAGCAGTCGGAACACTGAAGCTTTCTTT
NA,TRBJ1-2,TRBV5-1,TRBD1,CASSLDYGQGYGYTF,TGCGCCAGCAGCTTGGATTACGGACAGGGCTATGGCTACACCTTC
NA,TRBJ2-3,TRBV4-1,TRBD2,CASSQDPGGAGDTQYF,TGCGCCAGCAGCCAAGACCCGGGGGGTGCTGGAGATACGCAGTATTTT
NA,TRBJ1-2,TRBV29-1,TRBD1,CSALTGTGYTF,TGCAGCGCCCTGACAGGGACTGGCTACACCTTC
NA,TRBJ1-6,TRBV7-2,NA,CASSLVEQVPLHF,TGTGCCAGCAGCTTAGTCGAACAGGTACCCCTCCACTTT
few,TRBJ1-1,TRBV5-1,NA,CASSLDRMNTEAFF,TGCGCCAGCAGCTTAGACAGAATGAACACTGAAGCTTTCTTT
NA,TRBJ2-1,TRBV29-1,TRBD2,CSAPSGGYNEQFF,TGCAGCGCCCCTAGCGGGGGGTACAATGAGCAGTTCTTC
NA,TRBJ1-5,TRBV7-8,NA,CASSPGGRNQPQHF,TGTGCCAGCAGCCCGGGGGGGAGGAATCAGCCCCAGCATTTT
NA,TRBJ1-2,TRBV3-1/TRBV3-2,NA,CASSQVSGGYTF,TGTGCCAGCAGCCAGGTTTCGGGCGGCTACACCTTC
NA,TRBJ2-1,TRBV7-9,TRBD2,CASSPTSGDLLSYNEQFF,TGTGCCAGCAGTCCGACTAGCGGTGATCTTCTCTCCTACAATGAGCAGTTCTTC
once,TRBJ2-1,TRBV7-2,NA,CASSLLAPGTYNEQFF,TGTGCCAGCAGCTTACTCGCCCCCGGGACCTACAATGAGCAGTTCTTC
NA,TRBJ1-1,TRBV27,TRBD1,CASSSGQGWFDTEAFF,TGTGCCAGCAGTTCGGGACAGGGTTGGTTTGACACTGAAGCTTTCTTT
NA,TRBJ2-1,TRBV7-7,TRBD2,CASSPRGLAGNSDYNEQFF,TGTGCTAGCAGCCCGCGGGGACTAGCGGGGAATTCCGACTACAATGAGCAGTTCTTC
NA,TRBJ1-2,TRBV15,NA,CATSRGGTSLNYGYTF,TGTGCCACCAGCAGAGGGGGTACATCCCTAAACTATGGCTACACCTTC
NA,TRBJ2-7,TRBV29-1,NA,CSVRGLQSHEQYF,TGCAGCGTCCGAGGACTTCAATCCCACGAGCAGTACTTC
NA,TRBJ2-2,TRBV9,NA,CASSVGSEPTGELFF,TGTGCCAGCAGCGTAGGGTCAGAGCCCACCGGGGAGCTGTTTTTT
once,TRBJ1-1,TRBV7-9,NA,CASSSYTEAFF,TGTGCCAGCAGCTCGTACACTGAAGCTTTCTTT
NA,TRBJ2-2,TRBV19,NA,CASSTKGTGELFF,TGTGCCAGTAGTACAAAGGGGACCGGGGAGCTGTTTTTT